This T cell receptor beta chain was documented in a study of response to subunit inactivated influenza vaccine. This clonotype was counted a few times. Its antigen is currently unknown. CDR3 size: 12 residues. Trimming removed 7 bases from V and 4 bases from J, with 8 bases in between. CDR1 and CDR2 (germline): SGHVS, FNYEAQ. In TCRdb, the RT-PCR reads were re-called with MiXCR into one record per CDR3 protein. Altogether roughly 780,000 distinct CDR3 sequences are present, approximately 17% being singletons, with the ten largest covering roughly a tenth. Study-level results: After each seasonal influenza vaccination, few new T cells are recruited, the authors suggested.

This sequence was found in a man in his fifties who received an inactivated influenza vaccine. The chain has TRBV7-6 and TRBJ2-1, with no clear D. Source: PBMCs from blood, taken about 5 days after vaccination. CDR3 in DNA: TGTGCCAGCATATTCAAATACAATGAGCAGTTCTTC. This codes for CASIFKYNEQFF.